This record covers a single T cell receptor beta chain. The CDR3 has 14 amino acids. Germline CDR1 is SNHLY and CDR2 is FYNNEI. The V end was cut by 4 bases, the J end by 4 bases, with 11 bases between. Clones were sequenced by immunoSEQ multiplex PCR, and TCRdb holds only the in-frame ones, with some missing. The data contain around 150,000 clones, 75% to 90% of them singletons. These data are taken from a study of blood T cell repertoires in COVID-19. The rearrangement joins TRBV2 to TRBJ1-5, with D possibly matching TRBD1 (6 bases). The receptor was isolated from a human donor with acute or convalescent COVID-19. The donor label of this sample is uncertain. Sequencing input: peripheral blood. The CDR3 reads CASSVQGRNQPQHF. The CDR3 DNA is TGTGCCAGCAGTGTACAGGGAAGGAATCAGCCCCAGCATTTT.